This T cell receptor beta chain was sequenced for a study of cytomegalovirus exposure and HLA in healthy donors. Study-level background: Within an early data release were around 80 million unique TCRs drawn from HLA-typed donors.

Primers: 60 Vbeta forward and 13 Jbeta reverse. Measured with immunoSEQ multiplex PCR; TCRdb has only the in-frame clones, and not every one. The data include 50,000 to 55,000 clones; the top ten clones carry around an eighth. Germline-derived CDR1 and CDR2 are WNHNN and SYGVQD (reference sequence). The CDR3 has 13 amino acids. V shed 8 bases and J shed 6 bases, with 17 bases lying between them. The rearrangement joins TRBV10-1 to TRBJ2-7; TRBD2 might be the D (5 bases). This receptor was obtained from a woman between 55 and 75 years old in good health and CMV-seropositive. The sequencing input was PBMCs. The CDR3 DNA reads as TGCGCCAGCTCCACGGGGTGGCTGGGCGAGCAGTACTTC. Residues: CASSTGWLGEQYF.